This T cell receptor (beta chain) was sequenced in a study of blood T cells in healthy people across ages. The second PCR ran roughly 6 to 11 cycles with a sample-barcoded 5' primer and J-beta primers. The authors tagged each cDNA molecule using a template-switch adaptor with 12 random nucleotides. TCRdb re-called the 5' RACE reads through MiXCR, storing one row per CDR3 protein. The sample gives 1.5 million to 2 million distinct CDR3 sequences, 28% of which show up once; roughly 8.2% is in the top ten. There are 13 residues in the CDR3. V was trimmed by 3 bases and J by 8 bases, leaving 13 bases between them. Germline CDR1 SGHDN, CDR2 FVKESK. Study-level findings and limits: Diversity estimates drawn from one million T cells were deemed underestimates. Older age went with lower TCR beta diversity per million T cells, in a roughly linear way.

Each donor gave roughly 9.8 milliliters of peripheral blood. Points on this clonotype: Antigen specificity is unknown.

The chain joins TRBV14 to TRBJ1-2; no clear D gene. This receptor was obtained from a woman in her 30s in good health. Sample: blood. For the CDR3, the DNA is TGTGCCAGCAGCCAGAGAAGGGAGGGCGGCTACACCTTC. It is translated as CASSQRREGGYTF.